This T cell receptor beta chain came from a study of blood T cell repertoires in COVID-19. Study-wide background: Donors in the United States, Italy and Spain gave samples during acute or convalescent COVID-19. Nucleic acid was either cDNA or gDNA, and it came from T cells, B-cell-depleted T cells, or PBMCs.

In the study's own analysis: Researchers report that nucleated cell counts were estimated from reference gene primer amplification. Libraries were prepared by immunoSEQ multiplex PCR; TCRdb keeps only in-frame clonotypes and omits some of them. The V and J calls and clone size come from that table; D and trimming were worked out from the DNA. Of under 80,000 clones listed, around 87% are singletons. Germline V gene sequence: CDR1 WNHNN, CDR2 SYGVQD (reference sequence). The CDR3 contains 15 residues. The trim removed 3 bases at V and 1 base at J, leaving 2 bases unmatched. The chain combines TRBV10-1 with TRBJ2-2; 7 positions agree with TRBD2. The clonotype originates from a man in his 60s with acute or convalescent COVID-19. The sequenced sample was peripheral blood. The CDR3: CASSDGGMNTGELFF. DNA for the CDR3: TGCGCCAGCAGTGACGGGGGGATGAACACCGGGGAGCTGTTTTTT.